The sequence of this T cell receptor (beta chain) was determined in a study of post-analysis software for immune sequencing data. This CDR3 contains 14 residues. Germline V gene sequence: CDR1 MGHRA, CDR2 YSYEKL. Between the trimmed V and J ends, which lost 1 base and 1 base, there was a span of 8 bases. Comment on this clonotype: Its antigen remains unknown.

The TCR beta cDNA libraries contained unique molecular identifiers. TCRdb re-called the PCR reads through MiXCR, storing one row per CDR3 protein. This table has around 440,000 distinct CDR3 sequences, approximately 45% appearing once. Regarding the study as a whole: Those samples that were prepared in the same batch co-clustered strongly by F measure. Compared against controls, patients with multiple sclerosis displayed significantly lower normalized Chao1 diversity. TRBV5-6, TRBV5-1 and TRBV20-1 belonged to a set of about five TRBV segments that were more frequent in patients than controls.

J is TRBJ2-7 and V is TRBV4-1; no reliable D call. The TCR originated in a girl between 5 and 17 years old with multiple sclerosis. The sample taken for sequencing was blood. The CDR3: CASSQVSRSYEQYF. For the CDR3, the DNA is TGCGCCAGCAGCCAAGTTTCCAGATCCTACGAGCAGTACTTC.